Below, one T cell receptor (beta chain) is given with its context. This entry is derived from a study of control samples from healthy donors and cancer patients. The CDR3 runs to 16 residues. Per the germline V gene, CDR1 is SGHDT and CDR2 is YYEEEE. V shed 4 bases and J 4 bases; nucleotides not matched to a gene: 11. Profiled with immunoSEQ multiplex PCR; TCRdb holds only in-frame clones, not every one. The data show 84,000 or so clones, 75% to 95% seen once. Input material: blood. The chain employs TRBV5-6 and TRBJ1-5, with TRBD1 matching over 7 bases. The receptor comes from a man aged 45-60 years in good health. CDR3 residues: CASSTLRQGVNQPQHF. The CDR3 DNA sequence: TGTGCCAGCAGCACTCTTCGACAGGGCGTTAATCAGCCCCAGCATTTT.